This paragraph covers one T cell receptor beta chain sequence. Study processing details: Amplification of reference gene primers provided the estimated nucleated cell counts. TCRdb's copy holds only in-frame clones and misses some; the assay was immunoSEQ multiplex PCR. V, J and clone size reflect that table, while D and trimming were determined from the DNA. The sample has some 140,000 clones, 70% to 80% seen once. The CDR3 runs 13 residues. V shed 10 bases and J 5 bases; nucleotides not matched to a gene: 8. In germline, CDR1 is LNHDA, CDR2 SQIVND (reference sequence). The data originate from a study of blood T cell repertoires in COVID-19.

The V and J genes are TRBV19 and TRBJ1-2, with 9 nucleotides matching TRBD1. This receptor was obtained from a man aged 55 to 69 with acute or convalescent COVID-19. Sequencing was performed on peripheral blood. This chain's CDR3 is CATHRGQGYGYTF. The CDR3 DNA reads as TGTGCCACCCACAGGGGGCAAGGGTATGGCTACACCTTC. The whole variable domain, remainder taken from reference TRBV19 and TRBJ1-2, is DGGITQSPKYLFRKEGQNVTLSCEQNLNHDAMYWYRQDPGQGLRLIYYSQIVNDFQKGDIAEGYSVSREKKESFPLTVTSAQKNPTAFYLCATHRGQGYGYTFGSGTRLTVV.